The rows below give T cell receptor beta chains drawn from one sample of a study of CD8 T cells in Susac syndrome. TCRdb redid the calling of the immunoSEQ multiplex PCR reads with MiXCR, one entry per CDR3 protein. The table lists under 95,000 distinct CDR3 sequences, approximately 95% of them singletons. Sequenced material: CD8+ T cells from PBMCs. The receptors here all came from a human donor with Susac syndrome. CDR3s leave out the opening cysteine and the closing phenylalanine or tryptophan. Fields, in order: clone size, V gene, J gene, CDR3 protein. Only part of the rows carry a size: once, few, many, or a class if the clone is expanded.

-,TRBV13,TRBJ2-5,ASSQGTTGTQY
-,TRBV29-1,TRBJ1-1,SVEVRDGTEAF
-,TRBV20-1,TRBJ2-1,SARVGTSGSDEQF
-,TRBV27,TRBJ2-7,ASSLGPTISYEQY
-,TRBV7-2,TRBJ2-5,ASSEDRGTQETQY
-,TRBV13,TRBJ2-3,ASSFGRGADTQY
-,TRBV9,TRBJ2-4,ASSVEGMDIQY
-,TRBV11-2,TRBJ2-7,ASSSERGSSYEQY
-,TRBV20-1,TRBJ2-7,SARAFGLAGLYEQY
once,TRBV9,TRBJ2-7,ASSTLTGGSDEQY
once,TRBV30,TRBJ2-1,AWSLAGPPPYNEQF
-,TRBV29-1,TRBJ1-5,SVTGQEGSQH
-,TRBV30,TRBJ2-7,AWSAPGTVLGEQY
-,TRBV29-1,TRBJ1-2,SVESGSHNYGYT
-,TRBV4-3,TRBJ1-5,ASSQDRYSNQPQH
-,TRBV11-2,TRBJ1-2,ASTHPGTAFYGYT
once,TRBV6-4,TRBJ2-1,ASSDKSGSYNEQF
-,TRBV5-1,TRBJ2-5,ASSLAREEETQY
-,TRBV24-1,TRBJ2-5,ATSDLGGTAQETQY
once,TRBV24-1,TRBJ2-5,ATSDWGEETQY
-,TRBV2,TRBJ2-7,ASGRASSYEQY
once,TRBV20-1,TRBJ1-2,SAGDGTTYGYT
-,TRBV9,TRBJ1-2,ASSSGRGGYT
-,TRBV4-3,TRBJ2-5,ASSLQLAAQETQY
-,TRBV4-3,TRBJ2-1,ASSQERSGLYNEQF
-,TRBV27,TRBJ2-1,ASIGLAGENEQF
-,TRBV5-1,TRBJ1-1,ASSPGTGHLIAEAF
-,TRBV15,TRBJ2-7,ATRSGVSYEQY
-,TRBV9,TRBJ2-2,ASSVSFGLENTGELF
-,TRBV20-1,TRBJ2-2,SARDLGLLNTGELF
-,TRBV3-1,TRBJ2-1,ASSQSGVYEQF
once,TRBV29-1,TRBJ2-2,SVVGVGGELF
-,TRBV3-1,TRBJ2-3,ASSQVPGSLVDTQY
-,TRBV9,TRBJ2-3,ASTERTSTDTQY
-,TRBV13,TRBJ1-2,ATGGGTNYGYT
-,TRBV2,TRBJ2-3,ASNGPSGRAVEDTQY
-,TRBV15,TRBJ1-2,ATRDDRDGYT
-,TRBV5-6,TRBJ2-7,ASSHGSSGRYEQY
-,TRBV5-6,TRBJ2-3,AGGQGTDTQY
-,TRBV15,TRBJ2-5,ATTLTVQETQY
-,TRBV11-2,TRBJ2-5,ASSLGADQETQY
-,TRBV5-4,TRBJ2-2,ASSSPGGSTGELF
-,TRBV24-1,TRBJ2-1,ATSDRVAGAYNEQF
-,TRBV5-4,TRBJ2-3,ASSRSGGSTDTQY
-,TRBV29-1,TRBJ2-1,SGQGLRREGSNEQF
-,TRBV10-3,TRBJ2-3,AISASGSTDTQY
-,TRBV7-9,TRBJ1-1,ASAGPTEAF
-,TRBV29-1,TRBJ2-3,SEAGTVSDTQY
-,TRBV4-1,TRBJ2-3,ASSQEEHAGGTDTQY
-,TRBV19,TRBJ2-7,ASSLRLSYEQY
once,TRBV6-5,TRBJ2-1,ASSYIGSNEQF
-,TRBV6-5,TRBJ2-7,ASRGADYEQY
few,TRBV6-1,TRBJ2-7,ASSPSYEQY
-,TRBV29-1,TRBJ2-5,SAIPGLAPQETQY
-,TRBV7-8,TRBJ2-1,ASSLVRGSNEQF